The subject of this entry is one T cell receptor beta chain. Its specificity is not known. These data originate in a study of cytomegalovirus exposure and HLA in healthy donors. Overall study: Tens of millions of unique TCRs from HLA-typed donors made up an early data release. General study results and limits: V- and J-gene trimming of TCR beta was linked (in a later analysis) to a missense DCLRE1C variant. With further analysis later on, most CMV-associated TCR beta chains appeared HLA-restricted. Roughly uniform sequencing depth across donors was assumed, possibly incorrectly.

Germline values: CDR1 SNHLY, CDR2 FYNNEI. This CDR3 has 13 amino acids. The V end lost 3 bases, the J end lost 2 bases, and 5 bases lay between the germline ends. Primers: 60 Vbeta forward and 13 Jbeta reverse. Data came from immunoSEQ multiplex PCR; TCRdb stores just in-frame clones and leaves some out. The table includes about 100,000 clones, around 80% detected once. The chain joins TRBV2 to TRBJ2-1, with unresolved D. The receptor comes from a woman aged 55 to 70 in good health and CMV-seronegative. Source material: PBMCs. This CDR3 is CASSEAPYNEQFF. The CDR3 bases are TGTGCCAGCAGTGAGGCACCCTACAATGAGCAGTTCTTC.